These 24 T cell receptor beta chains were all obtained from the same sample, sequenced in a study of blood T cell repertoires in COVID-19. This table comes from immunoSEQ multiplex PCR, and its TCRdb copy is limited to in-frame clones, with some not included. This table holds 250,000 to 400,000 clones, roughly 88% found once. The sequencing input was peripheral blood. These receptors all stem from a woman younger than 45 with COVID-19, enrolled during active disease.

The chain joins TRBV11-2 to TRBJ2-1, with 10 bases lining up with TRBD2. Per germline, CDR1 SGHAT and CDR2 FQNNGV. V lost 2 bases to trimming and J lost 3 bases; unmatched junction nucleotides: 4. This CDR3 contains 16 residues. The CDR3 sequence is CASSLSGRAGYNEQFF. In DNA, the CDR3 is TGTGCCAGCAGCTTAAGCGGGAGGGCAGGCTACAATGAGCAGTTCTTC. The full variable domain, completed using reference TRBV11-2 and TRBJ2-1, is EAGVAQSPRYKIIEKRQSVAFWCNPISGHATLYWYQQILGQGPKLLIQFQNNGVVDDSQLPKDRFSAERLKGVDSTLKIQPAKLEDSAVYLCASSLSGRAGYNEQFFGPGTRLTVL.

The rearrangement joins TRBV28 to TRBJ2-2; TRBD1 might be the D (5 bases). Germline-derived CDR1 and CDR2 are MDHEN and SYDVKM. V was cut by 5 bases and J by 1 base, with 8 bases left in between. The CDR3 totals 14 residues. This chain's CDR3 is CASSNGQNTGELFF. The CDR3, as DNA: TGTGCCAGCAGTAATGGACAGAACACCGGGGAGCTGTTTTTT.

CDR3 residues: CASSPPRGTQPQHF. In nucleotides, the CDR3 is TGTGCCAGCAGTCCCCCAAGGGGAACCCAGCCCCAGCATTTT. V usage is TRBV28 and J usage is TRBJ1-5; the D gene is possibly TRBD1 (5 bases). The germline V gene has CDR1 MDHEN and CDR2 SYDVKM. CDR3 length equals 14 residues. Trimming took off 5 bases at V and 7 bases at J, with 15 bases between the two ends.

The chain joins TRBV29-1 to TRBJ1-2, with D tentatively TRBD1 (6 bases). The CDR3 has 13 residues. Per the germline V gene, CDR1 is SQVTM and CDR2 is ANQGSEA. With 4 bases removed from V and 5 bases from J, the gap between germline ends came to 14 bases. CDR3 loop: CSVGMQGYYGYTF. Here the CDR3 DNA reads TGCAGCGTTGGAATGCAGGGGTATTATGGCTACACCTTC.

The rearrangement uses TRBV3-1 (or the pseudogene TRBV3-2) and TRBJ1-1; D not certain. Germline V lookup: CDR1 LGHDT, CDR2 YNNKEL (reference sequence). This CDR3 comprises 13 residues. V lost 1 base, J lost 1 base, and 4 bases lay in between. The CDR3 here is CASSQGPNTEAFF. The CDR3 nucleotides are TGTGCCAGCAGCCAAGGGCCGAACACTGAAGCTTTCTTT.

V is TRBV19 and J is TRBJ2-1; D is uncertain. V was cut by 1 base and J by 8 bases, with 6 bases left in between. Germline V gives CDR1 LNHDA, CDR2 SQIVND (reference sequence). The CDR3 extends over 12 amino acids. CDR3 protein: CASSIASYEQFF. The CDR3 nucleotides are TGTGCCAGTAGTATAGCTAGTTATGAGCAGTTCTTC.

The V call is TRBV28, the J call TRBJ2-7; no definite D call. This CDR3 has 13 amino acids. Trimming removed 7 bases at V and 2 bases at J, with 12 bases between. Germline V gene sequence: CDR1 MDHEN, CDR2 SYDVKM. The CDR3 reads CASNRRITYEQYF. As DNA, the CDR3 is TGTGCCAGCAATCGCAGGATAACCTACGAGCAGTACTTC.

The DNA for the CDR3 is TGCGCCAGCAGCGCCGGACAGGGTGGGAGCGAGACCCAGTACTTC. Protein product: CASSAGQGGSETQYF. The V gene is TRBV5-1, the J gene TRBJ2-5, with 8 positions matching TRBD1. Germline V gives CDR1 SGHRS, CDR2 YFSETQ. CDR3 length equals 15 residues. J lost 5 bases, V lost 4 bases, and 10 bases had no gene match.

The chain is built from TRBV5-1 and TRBJ2-3; 7 positions agree with TRBD2. The CDR3 totals 16 residues. Per the germline V gene, CDR1 is SGHRS and CDR2 is YFSETQ. V shed 6 bases, J shed 3 bases, and the junction held 13 bases outside the gene matches. Here the CDR3 DNA reads TGCGCCAGCACCCAGGGAATGCGGGGAGGGACAGATACGCAGTATTTT. Protein product: CASTQGMRGGTDTQYF.

The chain has TRBV5-1 and TRBJ2-6; possibly TRBD1 for D (5 bases). The CDR3 loop spans 18 amino acids. Germline V gene sequence: CDR1 SGHRS, CDR2 YFSETQ. Trimming took off 0 bases at V and 0 bases at J, with 13 bases between the two ends. The CDR3 DNA is TGCGCCAGCAGCTTGGACTGGCAGGGTTCCTCTGGGGCCAACGTCCTGACTTTC. Its translation: CASSLDWQGSSGANVLTF.

This rearrangement joins TRBV9 to TRBJ2-1; TRBD1 aligns across 8 bases. With 3 bases clipped from V and 15 bases from J, the junction kept 5 bases outside the gene matches. The CDR3 spans 11 residues. Germline V gene lookup returns CDR1 SGDLS and CDR2 YYNGEE. CDR3 DNA sequence: TGTGCCAGCAGCGCCTCAGGGGGCATGTTCTTC. Translated: CASSASGGMFF. The whole variable domain, filled in from reference TRBV9 and TRBJ2-1, reads DSGVTQTPKHLITATGQRVTLRCSPRSGDLSVYWYQQSLDQGLQFLIQYYNGEERAKGNILERFSAQQFPDLHSELNLSSLELGDSALYFCASSASGGMFFGPGTRLTVL.

The chain uses TRBV2 and TRBJ2-2; the match to TRBD1 covers 9 bases. This CDR3 has 15 amino acids. Per germline, CDR1 SNHLY and CDR2 FYNNEI. Germline trimming cut 7 bases from V and 7 bases from J; bases unmatched to any gene: 10. CDR3 residues: CASMMNRGPIGELFF. The CDR3 DNA sequence: TGTGCCAGCATGATGAACAGGGGGCCGATCGGGGAGCTGTTTTTT.

This clone appeared a single time. J is TRBJ1-3 and V is TRBV7-9; D gene uncertain. CDR1 is SEHNR and CDR2 is FQNEAQ in the germline V gene (reference sequence). V was clipped by 4 bases and J by 4 bases, with 5 bases between them. The CDR3 sequence is 12 residues long. CDR3 DNA: TGTGCCAGCAGCTACGAGGGAAACACCATATATTTT. Translating it yields CASSYEGNTIYF.

The genes are TRBV28 and TRBJ2-7; 10 positions agree with TRBD1. With V trimmed by 6 bases and J by 2 bases, 4 bases remained unmatched. Per germline, CDR1 MDHEN and CDR2 SYDVKM. CDR3 length: 14 amino acids. As DNA, the CDR3 is TGTGCCAGCAGCCCAGACAGGGGGCCCTACGAGCAGTACTTC. Translation gives CASSPDRGPYEQYF.

This chain joins TRBV12-3 or TRBV12-4 and TRBJ1-1, with D tentatively TRBD1 (5 bases). Trimming took 7 bases from V and 5 from J, leaving 14 bases between them. The CDR3 consists of 13 residues. DNA of the CDR3: TGTGCCAGCATCTCGGGGGGAAGGACTGAAGCTTTCTTT. Translation: CASISGGRTEAFF.

The chain couples TRBV6-6 to TRBJ1-4; D gene uncertain. Germline V gene lookup returns CDR1 MNHNY and CDR2 SVGAGI (reference sequence). The length of the CDR3 is 13 residues. Trimming removed 1 base at V and 7 bases at J, with 7 bases between. In nucleotides, the CDR3 is TGTGCCAGCAGTTACTTGAGGGTTGAAAAACTGTTTTTT. Its protein product is CASSYLRVEKLFF.

This chain uses TRBV19 with TRBJ1-5; 8 bases fit TRBD1. Germline-derived CDR1 and CDR2 are LNHDA and SQIVND (reference sequence). This CDR3 is built from 15 residues. J gave up 4 bases and V 4 bases, and 6 bases lay outside the gene matches. CDR3 residues: CASSTYGQGNQPQHF. As DNA, the CDR3 is TGTGCCAGTAGTACATACGGACAGGGAAATCAGCCCCAGCATTTT. Combining the CDR3 with reference TRBV19 and TRBJ1-5 gives the whole variable domain DGGITQSPKYLFRKEGQNVTLSCEQNLNHDAMYWYRQDPGQGLRLIYYSQIVNDFQKGDIAEGYSVSREKKESFPLTVTSAQKNPTAFYLCASSTYGQGNQPQHFGDGTRLSIL.

The table lists this clone with a count of one. This chain uses TRBV27 with TRBJ1-1; unclear D gene. This CDR3 is 15 amino acids long. Germline CDR1 is MNHEY and CDR2 is SMNVEV (reference sequence). Trimming removed 0 bases at V and 0 bases at J, with 8 bases between. The DNA of the CDR3 is TGTGCCAGCAGTTTATCGCGGCGAATGAACACTGAAGCTTTCTTT. This sequence encodes CASSLSRRMNTEAFF.

The chain is built from TRBV7-3 and TRBJ2-5, with TRBD1 as a possible D gene (6 bases). Germline V gives CDR1 SGHTA, CDR2 FQGTGA. Trimming stripped 6 bases from V and 5 bases from J, with 19 bases between. The CDR3 is made up of 15 amino acids. CDR3 protein: CASSKGQGLTETQYF. CDR3 sequence (DNA): TGTGCCAGCAGTAAAGGGCAGGGGCTGACCGAGACCCAGTACTTC.

The CDR3 nucleotides are TGTGCTAGTGGTTTGGTTCTTGGACAGGGGCCCACTGAAGCTTTCTTT. Translated, it gives CASGLVLGQGPTEAFF. The chain couples TRBV12-5 to TRBJ1-1, with 9 bases aligning to TRBD1. J lost 4 bases, V lost 0 bases, and 6 bases had no gene match. CDR3 length equals 16 residues. Germline loops: CDR1 LGHNT, CDR2 FRNRAP.

The chain carries TRBV2 and TRBJ1-5; D remains ambiguous. Germline CDR1 SNHLY, CDR2 FYNNEI. Trimming pared 3 bases from V and 5 bases from J, leaving 11 bases between. This CDR3 is built from 14 residues. For the CDR3, the DNA is TGTGCCAGCAGTGATTGGCGGGTAGATCAGCCCCAGCATTTT. Protein sequence: CASSDWRVDQPQHF.

This clone was seen only once. The V call is TRBV28, the J call TRBJ1-6; 8 bases are shared with TRBD1. Trimming removed 1 base from V and 5 bases from J; junction bases left unmatched: 10. The CDR3 is 18 residues long. Germline CDR1 reads MDHEN; CDR2 reads SYDVKM. CDR3 DNA sequence: TGTGCCAGCAGTTTATCAACTCCCGGGACAGGAAATAATTCACCCCTCCACTTT. This codes for CASSLSTPGTGNNSPLHF.

The sample holds a few counts of this clone. The chain combines TRBV7-9 with TRBJ1-5; D is possibly TRBD1 (5 bases). The germline V gene encodes CDR1 SEHNR and CDR2 FQNEAQ (reference sequence). Trimming left V 1 base short and J 4 bases short, with 14 bases between. CDR3 length equals 16 residues. The CDR3 protein is CASSLDFEGDNQPQHF. CDR3 sequence (DNA): TGTGCCAGCAGCTTAGACTTCGAAGGGGATAATCAGCCCCAGCATTTT.

The rearrangement joins TRBV7-6 to TRBJ2-2, with TRBD2 identical over 7 bases. Germline CDR1 SGHVS, CDR2 FNYEAQ. With V trimmed by 6 bases and J by 6 bases, 4 bases remained unmatched. The CDR3 loop spans 13 amino acids. Here the CDR3 reads CASRRSGPGELFF. The DNA for the CDR3 is TGTGCCAGCAGACGTAGCGGGCCCGGGGAGCTGTTTTTT.